Shown below are 9 T cell receptor beta chains from a single sample sequenced in a study of CD8+ T cells in alopecia areata. Researchers sorted pooled cutaneous lymph node cells on the basis of CD4, CD8alpha, NKG2D, NKG2ACE and other markers. Following extraction, RNA underwent reverse transcription to cDNA, which served as the sequencing template. The method was immunoSEQ multiplex PCR; TCRdb's version includes in-frame clones alone and lacks a portion of them. The data list about 300,000 clones, none observed once; around 1.2% falls to the top ten. Sequencing used CD4+ T cells sorted from a lymph node. Receptors originate from a C3H/HeJ mouse with alopecia areata. The mouse line has the MHC haplotype H2-k.

This clone was detected a few times. Gene names and germline match the mouse. The read terminates 4 residues ahead of where the CDR3 ends, so the germline J gene completes it. The chain recombines TRBV19 with TRBJ2-4; D unresolved. There are 13 residues in the CDR3. The V gene's germline CDR1 is FNHDT and CDR2 SITEND (reference sequence). CDR3 sequence: CASSPRVENTLYF. The covered CDR3 bases are TGTGCCAGCAGCCCCCGAGTGGAAAAC.

On this clone itself: Gene names refer to mouse genes. Coverage ceases 4 residues before the CDR3 finishes, and the germline J gene fills in the end. Other DNA sequences in this sample translate to the same CDR3. This chain connects TRBV13-3 to TRBJ1-1, with TRBD1 matching 7 bases. In germline, CDR1 is NNHDY, CDR2 SYVADS. This CDR3 comprises 12 residues. The CDR3 bases that were read are TGTGCCAGCAGTGTCAGGGGGACA. This gives the protein CASSVRGT. The CDR3 reads in full as CASSVRGTEVFF.

This clone was seen more than once but under ten times. The germline and genes are mouse ones. The read terminates 4 residues before the CDR3 end, so the remaining end is supplied by the germline J gene. The sample carries other DNA sequences with the same CDR3. The chain recombines TRBV1 with TRBJ2-5; D not certain. Germline CDR1 and CDR2: NSQYPW and LRSPGD (reference sequence). The V and J ends lost 3 bases and 3 bases respectively, with 4 bases between them. The CDR3 is 12 amino acids. The sequenced part of the CDR3 DNA is TGCACCTGCAGTGCCATTCAAGAC. Protein product: CTCSAIQD. From start to end, the CDR3 is CTCSAIQDTQYF.

This clone turned up a few times. Gene names follow the mouse nomenclature. The sequenced fragment ends 4 residues before the CDR3 boundary, so the rest is inferred from the germline J gene. This chain connects TRBV1 to TRBJ1-2; 8 bases agree with TRBD1. CDR1 is NSQYPW and CDR2 is LRSPGD in the germline V gene (reference sequence). V gave up 1 base and J gave up 0 bases; unmatched junction bases: 4. The CDR3 totals 16 residues. CDR3 residues: CTCSAGLGQANSDYTF. Incomplete CDR3 DNA: TGCACCTGCAGTGCAGGTTTGGGACAGGCAAACTCC. The entire variable domain, with the rest obtained from reference TRBV1 and TRBJ1-2, is as follows: VTLLEQNPRWRLVPRGQAVNLRCILKNSQYPWMSWYQQDLQKQLQWLFTLRSPGDKEVKSLPGADYLATRVTDTELRLQVANMSQGRTLYCTCSAGLGQANSDYTFGSGTRLLVI.

The sample holds a few counts of this clone. Mouse names are used for the genes. The sequenced fragment ends 4 residues before the CDR3 boundary, so the rest is inferred from the germline J gene. This chain links TRBV13-1 with TRBJ2-5, with 7 bases fitting TRBD1. Trimming removed 1 base from V and 3 bases from J; junction bases left unmatched: 5. CDR1 and CDR2 from the germline V gene are NSHNY and SYGAGN. The CDR3 spans 15 residues. CDR3 DNA, as far as it was read: TGTGCCAGCAGTGATTTCGGGACAGCTCAAGAC. Its translation is CASSDFGTAQD. The entire CDR3 protein reads CASSDFGTAQDTQYF.

With respect to this clone: The genes are named according to mouse. From the germline J gene comes the end of the CDR3, since the read stops 4 residues before it. The V call is TRBV14, the J call TRBJ2-5, with TRBD1 matching over 8 bases. Per the germline V gene, CDR1 is SGHDT and CDR2 is FRDEAV. This CDR3 is 13 amino acids long. CDR3 DNA, as far as it was read: TGTGCCAGCAGTCAAACAGGGGGAGAC. Its protein product is CASSQTGGD. The CDR3 in full is CASSQTGGDTQYF.

A remark on this clone: Gene names and germline match the mouse. The missing CDR3 end, 4 residues past where the read stops, is filled in from the germline J gene. V gene TRBV19 combines with J gene TRBJ2-7; 8 bases map to TRBD2. The CDR3 has 14 residues. After removal of 2 bases from V and 2 bases from J, the junction contained 3 bases not matched to a gene. The germline V gene encodes CDR1 FNHDT and CDR2 SITEND (reference sequence). Here the CDR3 reads CASSIGGEAYEQYF. Incomplete CDR3 DNA: TGTGCCAGCAGTATTGGGGGGGAGGCCTAT.

This clone has only a few counts. Mouse names are used for the genes. Sequencing ends 4 residues short of the CDR3 end; the germline J gene provides the rest. The gene calls are TRBV13-1 and TRBJ1-1; D perhaps matches TRBD1 (6 bases). The CDR3 sequence is 14 residues long. The germline V gene encodes CDR1 NSHNY and CDR2 SYGAGN. V was cut by 6 bases and J by 1 base, with 13 bases left in between. The chain's CDR3 is CASTGGATNTEVFF. CDR3 bases read: TGTGCCAGCACGGGGGGGGCGACGAACACA.

Concerning this clone itself: The gene symbols are mouse symbols. The read ends 4 residues shy of where the CDR3 ends; the end is completed using the germline J gene. Other nucleotide sequences from this sample produce the same CDR3. The chain carries TRBV1 and TRBJ2-5; D ambiguous. The germline CDR1 and CDR2 sequences are NSQYPW and LRSPGD (reference sequence). This CDR3 comprises 11 residues. The CDR3 loop reads CTCSAGDTQYF. CDR3 bases read: TGCACCTGCAGTGCTGGAGAC.